What follows describes a single T cell receptor (beta chain). This sample is part of a study of blood T cells in healthy people across ages. The CDR3 sequence is 16 residues long. Germline CDR1 SGHTA, CDR2 FQGNSA. V was pared by 7 bases and J by 9 bases, with 19 bases of the junction left unmatched. Using a J-beta primer mix together with a sample-barcoded 5' primer, a second PCR was run for roughly 6 to 12 cycles. In TCRdb, the 5' RACE reads were re-called with MiXCR into one record per CDR3 protein. The sample contains about 510,000 distinct CDR3 sequences, around a quarter of which appear only once. This sample was shared with a second study, whose subject was T cells of mothers and their children.

Sequenced: blood. This sequence originates from a boy aged 2 to 9 in good health. The V call is TRBV7-2, the J call TRBJ2-3; 7 nucleotides align to TRBD2. The CDR3 loop reads CASNKRRGIPKGTQYF. CDR3 bases: TGTGCCAGCAACAAGCGGCGGGGGATCCCCAAGGGCACGCAGTATTTT.